This T cell receptor beta chain is drawn from a study of T cells in Graves' hyperthyroidism and ophthalmopathy. Study outcomes and limitations: Clonotypes that were expanded in thyroid above 0.001 mostly appeared in blood too. In simple terms, a model built on 13 V-J features told ophthalmopathy apart from stable hyperthyroidism.

Remarks on this clonotype: Its antigen is not known.

It was considered stable Graves' hyperthyroidism when ophthalmopathy did not progress within 18 months. Germline-derived CDR1 and CDR2 are SGHVS and FNYEAQ. CDR3 length: 14 residues. After removal of 8 bases from V and 5 bases from J, the junction contained 9 bases not matched to a gene. Template material for amplifying TCR beta CDR3 regions consisted of RNA transcripts. The HTBI set primed first-round TCR CDR3 RT-PCR. TCRdb reanalysed the multiplex PCR reads using MiXCR and keeps one entry per CDR3 protein. The sample consists of some 50,000 distinct CDR3 sequences, approximately 58% of them appearing once.

The chain has TRBV7-6 and TRBJ2-5; 9 bases agree with TRBD2. The sample consisted of peripheral blood or thyroid tissue (not recorded which). This TCR was sampled from a young man with Graves' hyperthyroidism. The CDR3 region is CASQGGLARETQYF. The CDR3 coding sequence is TGTGCCAGCCAGGGGGGACTAGCTAGGGAGACCCAGTACTTC.